These 10 T cell receptor beta chains were all obtained from the same sample, sequenced in a study of T cell changes during pregnancy in multiple sclerosis. The method was immunoSEQ multiplex PCR; TCRdb's version includes in-frame clones alone and lacks a portion of them. Altogether about 72,000 clones are present, about nine tenths being singletons, with the ten largest covering less than 0.85%. The sample here was peripheral blood, taken in the third trimester of pregnancy. The receptors were gathered from a female donor in good health, enrolled as a control in a pregnancy study.

This clone occurred once. V gene TRBV9 combines with J gene TRBJ2-3; possible D gene TRBD2, 8 bases. The V gene lost 6 bases and the J gene lost 6 bases, with 17 bases spanning the gap. This CDR3 region has 14 residues. Germline V gene sequence: CDR1 SGDLS, CDR2 YYNGEE. CDR3: CASNRQGGGDTQYF. CDR3 nucleotide sequence: TGTGCCAGCAATAGACAGGGCGGGGGGGATACGCAGTATTTT.

The chain has TRBV7-2 and TRBJ2-7; the match to TRBD2 covers 8 bases. The length of the CDR3 is 14 residues. The trim removed 1 base at V and 5 bases at J, leaving 4 bases unmatched. CDR1 SGHTA and CDR2 FQGNSA come from the germline V gene. The CDR3 DNA is TGTGCCAGCAGCTTAGGGACTAGCTTTGACGAGCAGTACTTC. It encodes CASSLGTSFDEQYF.

V usage is TRBV27 and J usage is TRBJ2-1, with a possible D match to TRBD2 (6 bases). V shed 5 bases and J shed 0 bases, with 11 bases lying between them. CDR3 length equals 15 residues. CDR1 is MNHEY, CDR2 SMNVEV, per germline (reference sequence). The CDR3 nucleotides read TGTGCCAGCAGTCTCCGGGAGCCCTCCTACAATGAGCAGTTCTTC. Residues: CASSLREPSYNEQFF.

The chain joins TRBV7-9 to TRBJ1-1, with D unclear. The CDR3 runs to 12 residues. CDR1 is SEHNR and CDR2 is FQNEAQ in the germline V gene (reference sequence). The germline V and J ends were trimmed by 1 base and 6 bases, with 6 bases remaining between them. For the CDR3, the DNA is TGTGCCAGCAGCTTAGGGAGGCCTGAAGCTTTCTTT. It specifies CASSLGRPEAFF.

The chain links TRBV27 to TRBJ2-5; TRBD1 might be the D (6 bases). There are 15 residues in the CDR3. Germline CDR1 MNHEY, CDR2 SMNVEV (reference sequence). V lost 2 bases, J lost 5 bases, and 15 bases lay in between. CDR3 sequence: CASSLLSGDRETQYF. DNA for the CDR3: TGTGCCAGCAGTTTACTGTCAGGGGATCGGGAGACCCAGTACTTC.

This clone was seen once. This chain connects TRBV10-3 to TRBJ2-7, with 7 bases that match TRBD1. V lost 5 bases and J lost 6; bases outside the gene matches: 10. Germline V gene lookup returns CDR1 ENHRY and CDR2 SYGVKD. The CDR3 spans 14 residues. The CDR3 DNA sequence: TGTGCCATCAGTACCGGGACAGAACCCTGCGAGCAGTACTTC. It translates to CAISTGTEPCEQYF.

The rearrangement joins TRBV7-2 to TRBJ2-2, with TRBD1 identical over 7 bases. Germline trimming cut 4 bases from V and 3 bases from J; bases unmatched to any gene: 11. The CDR3 is 17 residues long. The germline CDR1 and CDR2 sequences are SGHTA and FQGNSA. The CDR3 nucleotides read TGTGCCAGCAGCTCACCGGGACAGCCCGCTTACACCGGGGAGCTGTTTTTT. This translates into CASSSPGQPAYTGELFF.

V gene TRBV5-1 combines with J gene TRBJ1-2; D uncertain. This CDR3 has 14 amino acids. Germline-derived CDR1 and CDR2 are SGHRS and YFSETQ. The germline V and J ends were trimmed by 1 base and 0 bases, with 7 bases remaining between them. CDR3 nucleotides: TGCGCCAGCAGCTTGCGGGAGGCTAACTATGGCTACACCTTC. As protein: CASSLREANYGYTF.

CDR3 in amino acids: CASSRSGHYFF. CDR3 nucleotide sequence: TGTGCCAGCAGCCGGTCGGGACACTATTTCTTC. The chain uses TRBV6-5 and TRBJ2-1, with a weak D call TRBD1 (6 bases). The V gene lost 6 bases and the J gene lost 16 bases, with 16 bases spanning the gap. This CDR3 has 11 residues. Germline assignment: CDR1 MNHEY and CDR2 SVGAGI.

V and J are TRBV28 and TRBJ2-5; D is unclear. Germline lookup yields CDR1 MDHEN and CDR2 SYDVKM. Trimming took 6 bases from V and 1 from J, leaving 9 bases between them. The length of the CDR3 is 13 residues. The CDR3 loop reads CASSVPSQETQYF. The CDR3 DNA is TGTGCCAGCAGCGTCCCGTCCCAAGAGACCCAGTACTTC.